The 23 T cell receptor beta chains given below trace back to one sample, sequenced in a study of shared clonotypes between healthy human individuals. Naive CD8 cells were CD45RO-negative, positively selected for CCR7, excluding terminally differentiated effector memory CD45RA+ cells. Some clones are missing from TCRdb's copy, which holds only in-frame ones; the method was immunoSEQ multiplex PCR. The sample carries 600,000 or so clones, 95% recorded once. The sequenced sample was naive CD8+ T cells sorted from blood. The receptors shown here come from a woman aged 25 to 39 in good health.

The CDR3 coding sequence is TGTGCCAGCTCACCACCGGGACCTAACACCGGGGAGCTGTTTTTT. This codes for CASSPPGPNTGELFF. The V and J genes are TRBV18 and TRBJ2-2, with D perhaps being TRBD1 or TRBD2 (5 bases each). Trimming removed 0 bases at V and 2 bases at J, with 7 bases between. The V gene's germline CDR1 is KGHSH and CDR2 LQKENI. The CDR3 consists of 15 residues.

J is TRBJ2-7 and V is TRBV9; D may match TRBD1 or TRBD2 (5 bases each). Germline V gene data show CDR1 as SGDLS and CDR2 as YYNGEE. V was shortened by 3 bases and J by 2 bases, with 12 bases between the two germline ends. The CDR3 spans 14 residues. CDR3 amino acids: CASSGRDGTYEQYF. The CDR3 nucleotides read TGTGCCAGCAGCGGAAGGGACGGGACCTACGAGCAGTACTTC.

Regarding this clone: The sample has other DNA sequences that encode this CDR3 too. CDR3 amino acids: CASSEGIGYEQYF. For the CDR3, the DNA is TGTGCCAGCAGTGAAGGGATAGGATACGAGCAGTACTTC. J is TRBJ2-7 and V is TRBV2; D gene ambiguous. V lost 1 base, J lost 4 bases, and 8 bases lay in between. In germline, CDR1 is SNHLY, CDR2 FYNNEI. This CDR3 is built from 13 residues.

The V gene is TRBV7-9, the J gene TRBJ2-7; D might be TRBD1 (6 bases). CDR3 length: 16 residues. V was trimmed by 5 bases and J by 2 bases, leaving 19 bases between them. Germline V gene lookup returns CDR1 SEHNR and CDR2 FQNEAQ (reference sequence). DNA of the CDR3: TGTGCCAGCAGCCTTGCACAGGGTTTATATACCTACGAGCAGTACTTC. It encodes CASSLAQGLYTYEQYF. The entire variable domain, with the rest obtained from reference TRBV7-9 and TRBJ2-7, is as follows: DTGVSQNPRHKITKRGQNVTFRCDPISEHNRLYWYRQTLGQGPEFLTYFQNEAQLEKSRLLSDRFSAERPKGSFSTLEIQRTEQGDSAMYLCASSLAQGLYTYEQYFGPGTRLTVT.

This clone came up once. The chain employs TRBV7-9 and TRBJ2-7, with TRBD2 as a possible D gene (6 bases). This CDR3 is built from 13 residues. V lost 5 bases and J lost 4, with 12 bases in between. Germline CDR1 SEHNR, CDR2 FQNEAQ (reference sequence). CDR3 residues: CASSRPGGYEQYF. The CDR3 DNA sequence: TGTGCCAGCAGCCGGCCTGGGGGGTACGAGCAGTACTTC.

The chain couples TRBV6-6 to TRBJ1-1, with D possibly TRBD1 on 6 matching bases. The CDR3 totals 16 residues. Trimming stripped 4 bases from V and 0 bases from J, with 15 bases between. CDR1 and CDR2 (germline): MNHNY, SVGAGI (reference sequence). The CDR3 is CASSSGGQDLNTEAFF. DNA for the CDR3: TGTGCCAGCAGTTCCGGGGGACAAGACCTGAACACTGAAGCTTTCTTT.

The chain couples TRBV27 to TRBJ2-1, with D possibly TRBD2 on 5 matching bases. The V gene's germline CDR1 is MNHEY and CDR2 SMNVEV (reference sequence). The V end lost 4 bases, the J end lost 5 bases, and 15 bases lay between the germline ends. The CDR3 has 15 residues. CDR3 loop: CASSSPGSANNEQFF. The CDR3 coding sequence is TGTGCCAGCAGTTCCCCAGGTAGCGCCAACAATGAGCAGTTCTTC.

This chain links TRBV10-1 with TRBJ2-7, with TRBD1 identical over 7 bases. The V segment lost 3 bases and the J segment 0 bases; nucleotides outside the gene matches: 2. Germline V CDR1 and CDR2: WNHNN, SYGVQD (reference sequence). CDR3 size: 14 residues. CDR3 loop: CASSDTGVSYEQYF. The CDR3 DNA reads as TGCGCCAGCAGTGACACAGGGGTCTCCTACGAGCAGTACTTC.

Comments on this clone: Other DNA sequences in this sample translate to the same CDR3. The J gene is TRBJ2-5, the V gene TRBV28; D remains ambiguous. The CDR3 runs 11 residues. The ends were cut back, 3 bases at V and 4 bases at J, with 3 bases in the middle. CDR1 and CDR2 (germline): MDHEN, SYDVKM. The CDR3 reads CASSLGETQYF. CDR3 nucleotide sequence: TGTGCCAGCAGTTTGGGAGAGACCCAGTACTTC.

V is TRBV6-5 and J is TRBJ1-5; 8 bases are shared with TRBD1. Per the germline V gene, CDR1 is MNHEY and CDR2 is SVGAGI. V was pared by 5 bases and J by 6 bases, with 9 bases of the junction left unmatched. CDR3 size: 15 residues. CDR3 in amino acids: CASSTDREEGQPQHF. The DNA for the CDR3 is TGTGCCAGCAGTACGGACAGGGAGGAAGGTCAGCCCCAGCATTTT.

V is TRBV7-2 and J is TRBJ1-2; a possible D gene is TRBD1 (5 bases). Germline V gene data show CDR1 as SGHTA and CDR2 as FQGNSA. This CDR3 comprises 15 residues. Trimming cost V 1 base and J 4 bases, with 13 bases left between them. CDR3 sequence (DNA): TGTGCCAGCAGCTTAGACGGCAGGGTCTCCTATGGCTACACCTTC. Amino acids: CASSLDGRVSYGYTF.

J is TRBJ2-3 and V is TRBV21-1. TRBV21-1 is a pseudogene segment. The length of the CDR3 is 17 residues. The CDR3 DNA follows: TGTGCCAGCAGCAAAGACAGGACTCCTTGTCCAGCAGATACGCAGTATTTT. This encodes CASSKDRTPCPADTQYF.

This chain connects TRBV6-6 to TRBJ2-5; no clear D gene. Germline values: CDR1 MNHNY, CDR2 SVGAGI (reference sequence). CDR3 length: 13 amino acids. V shed 0 bases and J shed 5 bases, with 7 bases lying between them. Written as DNA, the CDR3 is TGTGCCAGCAGTTACTCCAGAAGTGAGACCCAGTACTTC. Translation: CASSYSRSETQYF.

The rearrangement uses TRBV9 and TRBJ2-3, with 7 bases lining up with TRBD1. Germline values: CDR1 SGDLS, CDR2 YYNGEE. The CDR3 runs to 16 residues. Trimming removed 3 bases from V and 2 bases from J; junction bases left unmatched: 9. The CDR3 loop reads CASSEGTADYTDTQYF. DNA for the CDR3: TGTGCCAGCAGCGAAGGGACAGCGGATTACACAGATACGCAGTATTTT.

J is TRBJ2-6 and V is TRBV18, with no clear D. V gave up 3 bases and J gave up 2 bases, with 17 bases separating them. This CDR3 is 18 amino acids long. Germline assignment: CDR1 KGHSH and CDR2 LQKENI. The CDR3 loop is CASSPRLLLPAGANVLTF. The CDR3 DNA sequence: TGTGCCAGCTCACCCAGGCTACTACTACCCGCTGGGGCCAACGTCCTGACTTTC.

This chain connects TRBV28 to TRBJ1-6; 8 bases match TRBD1. J gave up 6 bases and V 6 bases, and 7 bases lay outside the gene matches. Germline-derived CDR1 and CDR2 are MDHEN and SYDVKM. The CDR3 length is 15 residues. The DNA of the CDR3 is TGTGCCAGCAGGGGGTGGACAGGGCCTAATTCACCCCTCCACTTT. Translating gives CASRGWTGPNSPLHF.

This sequence joins TRBV27 and TRBJ1-2; D possibly corresponds to TRBD1 (6 bases). The CDR3 is 13 residues long. With 6 bases removed from V and 1 base from J, the gap between germline ends came to 9 bases. The V gene's germline CDR1 is MNHEY and CDR2 SMNVEV (reference sequence). The CDR3: CASSQQGNYGYTF. The CDR3 DNA follows: TGTGCCAGCAGCCAACAGGGTAACTATGGCTACACCTTC.

This clone has a single count. The V and J genes are TRBV28 and TRBJ1-2; 7 positions match TRBD1. The CDR3 loop spans 14 amino acids. The V gene's germline CDR1 is MDHEN and CDR2 SYDVKM. The J segment lost 4 bases and the V segment lost 3 bases, leaving 5 bases of the junction unmatched. DNA for the CDR3: TGTGCCAGCAGTTTGCAAGGGGGCGCCTATGGCTACACCTTC. This sequence encodes CASSLQGGAYGYTF.

The V call is TRBV14, the J call TRBJ2-7; D is perhaps TRBD1 or TRBD2 (5 bases each). The CDR3 loop spans 14 amino acids. V shed 3 bases and J shed 5 bases, with 14 bases lying between them. Per the germline V gene, CDR1 is SGHDN and CDR2 is FVKESK. In DNA form, the CDR3 reads TGTGCCAGCAGCCACGGGGCCAGGATGGACGAGCAGTACTTC. This codes for CASSHGARMDEQYF.

Here the CDR3 reads CASNTDRHYGYTF. Written as DNA, the CDR3 is TGTGCCAGTAACACCGACAGACACTATGGCTACACCTTC. V usage is TRBV19 and J usage is TRBJ1-2; perhaps TRBD1 as D (5 bases). V lost 7 bases to trimming and J lost 3 bases, with 12 bases between them. CDR1 LNHDA and CDR2 SQIVND come from the germline V gene (reference sequence). The CDR3 has 13 amino acids.

As regards this clone: Other DNA sequences in this sample translate to the same CDR3. The rearrangement joins TRBV27 to TRBJ2-7; D gene unclear. Trimming removed 3 bases at V and 3 bases at J, with 6 bases between. This CDR3 contains 12 residues. Germline V gene sequence: CDR1 MNHEY, CDR2 SMNVEV (reference sequence). CDR3 sequence: CASSLDGYEQYF. CDR3 DNA sequence: TGTGCCAGCAGTTTGGACGGCTACGAGCAGTACTTC.

This clone was observed once. The chain's CDR3 is CASSLGLYTEAFF. The CDR3 DNA follows: TGTGCCAGCAGCTTGGGGCTATACACTGAAGCTTTCTTT. The chain recombines TRBV5-8 with TRBJ1-1, with D unresolved. The germline V and J ends were trimmed by 0 bases and 3 bases, with 6 bases remaining between them. The CDR3 length is 13 residues. Germline CDR1 reads SGHTS; CDR2 reads YDEGEE.

The chain combines TRBV27 with TRBJ2-2; 9 nucleotides align to TRBD1. Germline lookup yields CDR1 MNHEY and CDR2 SMNVEV (reference sequence). The V and J ends lost 5 bases and 7 bases, in that order; junction bases with no gene match: 8. The CDR3 runs to 15 residues. Written as DNA, the CDR3 is TGTGCCAGCAGTCTGGGGACAGGGTGGGTCGGGGAGCTGTTTTTT. It yields the protein CASSLGTGWVGELFF.